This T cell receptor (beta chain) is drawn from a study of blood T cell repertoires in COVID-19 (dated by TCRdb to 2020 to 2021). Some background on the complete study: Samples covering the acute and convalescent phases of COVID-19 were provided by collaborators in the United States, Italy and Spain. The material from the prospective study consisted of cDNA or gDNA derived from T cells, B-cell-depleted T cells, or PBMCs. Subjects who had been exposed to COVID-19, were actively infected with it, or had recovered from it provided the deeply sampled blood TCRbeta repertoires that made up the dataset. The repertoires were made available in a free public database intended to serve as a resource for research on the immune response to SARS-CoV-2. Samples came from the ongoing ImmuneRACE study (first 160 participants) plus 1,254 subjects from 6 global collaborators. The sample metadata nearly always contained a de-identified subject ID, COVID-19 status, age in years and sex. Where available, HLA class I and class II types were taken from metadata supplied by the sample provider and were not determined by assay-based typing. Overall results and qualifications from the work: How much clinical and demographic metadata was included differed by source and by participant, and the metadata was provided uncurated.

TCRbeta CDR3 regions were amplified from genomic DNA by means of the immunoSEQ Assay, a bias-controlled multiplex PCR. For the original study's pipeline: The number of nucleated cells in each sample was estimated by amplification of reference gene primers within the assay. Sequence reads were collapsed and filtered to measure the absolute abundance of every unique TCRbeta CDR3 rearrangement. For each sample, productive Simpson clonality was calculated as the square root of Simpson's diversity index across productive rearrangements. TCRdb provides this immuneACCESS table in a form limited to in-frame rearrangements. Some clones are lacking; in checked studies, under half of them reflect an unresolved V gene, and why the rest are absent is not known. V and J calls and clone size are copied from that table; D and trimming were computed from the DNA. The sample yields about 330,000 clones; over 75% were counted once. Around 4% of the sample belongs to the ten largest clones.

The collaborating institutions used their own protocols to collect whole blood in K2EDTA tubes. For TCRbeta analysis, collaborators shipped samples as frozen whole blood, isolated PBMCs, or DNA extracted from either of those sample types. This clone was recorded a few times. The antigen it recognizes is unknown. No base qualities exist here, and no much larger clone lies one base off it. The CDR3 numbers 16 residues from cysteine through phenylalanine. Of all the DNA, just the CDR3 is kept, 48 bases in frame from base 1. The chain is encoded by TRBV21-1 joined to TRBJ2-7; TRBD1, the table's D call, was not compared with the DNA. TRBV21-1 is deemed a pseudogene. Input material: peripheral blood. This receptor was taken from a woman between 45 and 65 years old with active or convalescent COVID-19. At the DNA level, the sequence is TGTGCCAGCAGCAAAGTGGCGCCAGGTCCTTCCTACGAGCAGTACTTC. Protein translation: CASSKVAPGPSYEQYF.